This is a list of T cell receptor beta chains from one sample in a study of cytomegalovirus exposure and HLA in healthy donors. Here immunoSEQ multiplex PCR was the method, and the copy in TCRdb shows in-frame clones only, minus some. This sample has about 90,000 clones; 90% occur once, and the top ten carry about 2.3%. Sequencing was performed on PBMCs. These TCRs come from a man younger than 30 in good health and CMV-seronegative. Both conserved end residues are part of each CDR3. Fields, in order: V gene, J gene, CDR3 protein.

v_gene: TRBV2
j_gene: TRBJ2-7
CDR3aa: CASRGATGDYEQYF

v_gene: TRBV20-1
j_gene: TRBJ2-7
CDR3aa: CSAQGSYEQYF

v_gene: TRBV28
j_gene: TRBJ2-1
CDR3aa: CASSSTGTGAHEQFF

v_gene: TRBV28
j_gene: TRBJ2-1
CDR3aa: CASSTDREASEQFF

v_gene: TRBV18
j_gene: TRBJ1-1
CDR3aa: CASSLSPPGATLNTEAFF

v_gene: TRBV6-4
j_gene: TRBJ2-1
CDR3aa: CASNPGLAGLSYNEQFF

v_gene: TRBV5-1
j_gene: TRBJ2-6
CDR3aa: CASSLTESVGYSGANVLTF

v_gene: TRBV2
j_gene: TRBJ1-2
CDR3aa: CASSESGDRLLYGYTF

v_gene: TRBV28
j_gene: TRBJ1-4
CDR3aa: CASRRTGSLEKLFF

v_gene: TRBV11-2
j_gene: TRBJ1-2
CDR3aa: CASRQNRSIANYGYTF

v_gene: TRBV15
j_gene: TRBJ1-2
CDR3aa: CATSRGGGTPGYTF

v_gene: TRBV21-1
j_gene: TRBJ2-7
CDR3aa: CALPTGTSGRKTLHEQYF

v_gene: TRBV4-3
j_gene: TRBJ2-3
CDR3aa: CASSLGLAETSTDTQYF

v_gene: TRBV19
j_gene: TRBJ1-5
CDR3aa: CASSTNWGGGNQPQHF

v_gene: TRBV15
j_gene: TRBJ1-4
CDR3aa: CATSRGGANEKLFF

v_gene: TRBV6-5
j_gene: TRBJ1-6
CDR3aa: CASRRQGRNSPLHF

v_gene: TRBV30
j_gene: TRBJ2-1
CDR3aa: CAWSNMFTHGNEQFF

v_gene: TRBV15
j_gene: TRBJ2-3
CDR3aa: CATSREDGTGADTQYF

v_gene: TRBV4-1
j_gene: TRBJ2-2
CDR3aa: CASSQLGESGELFF

v_gene: TRBV29-1
j_gene: TRBJ1-5
CDR3aa: CSVVVEGANNQPQHF

v_gene: TRBV2
j_gene: TRBJ2-5
CDR3aa: CASSAYIQETQYF

v_gene: TRBV27
j_gene: TRBJ2-1
CDR3aa: CASSLSAGMSSYNEQFF

v_gene: TRBV6-5
j_gene: TRBJ2-7
CDR3aa: CASSYKHRLSYEQYF

v_gene: TRBV6-1
j_gene: TRBJ1-1
CDR3aa: CASNPGDTTEAFF

v_gene: TRBV19
j_gene: TRBJ2-1
CDR3aa: CASSIGQGRSYNEQFF

v_gene: TRBV4-1
j_gene: TRBJ2-5
CDR3aa: CASSQDGTSGGETQYF

v_gene: TRBV5-6
j_gene: TRBJ2-1
CDR3aa: CASSPYRGNEQFF

v_gene: TRBV10-1
j_gene: TRBJ2-5
CDR3aa: CASSVTDLRRGQETQYF

v_gene: TRBV5-4
j_gene: TRBJ1-1
CDR3aa: CASSLEAAREAFF

v_gene: TRBV5-6
j_gene: TRBJ2-7
CDR3aa: CASSLVGQYYEQYF

v_gene: TRBV19
j_gene: TRBJ1-5
CDR3aa: CASKLRNQPQHF

v_gene: TRBV7-9
j_gene: TRBJ2-7
CDR3aa: CASSSMGLAETTSYEQYF

v_gene: TRBV6-1
j_gene: TRBJ2-2
CDR3aa: CASSVLAVGELFF

v_gene: TRBV6-5
j_gene: TRBJ2-7
CDR3aa: CASRRQESYEQYF

v_gene: TRBV13
j_gene: TRBJ2-4
CDR3aa: CASSLGGQTIQYF

v_gene: TRBV28
j_gene: TRBJ2-3
CDR3aa: CASSYRSLSTDTQYF

v_gene: TRBV2
j_gene: TRBJ2-3
CDR3aa: CASSEPSPDTQYF

v_gene: TRBV2
j_gene: TRBJ2-7
CDR3aa: CATTPAGTSVYEQYF

v_gene: TRBV5-8
j_gene: TRBJ1-5
CDR3aa: CASSLMTGNSNQPQHF

v_gene: TRBV27
j_gene: TRBJ1-2
CDR3aa: CASSYSGANYGYTF

v_gene: TRBV27
j_gene: TRBJ2-1
CDR3aa: CASSLSRPDPKRFF

v_gene: TRBV7-8
j_gene: TRBJ2-3
CDR3aa: CASSHSGRPPYF